The 15 T cell receptor beta chains given below trace back to one sample, sequenced in a study of type 1 regulatory T cells. MiXCR, run by TCRdb on the reads, gives a single entry per CDR3 protein. Of roughly 71,000 distinct CDR3 sequences in the sample, around 63% are singletons; the top ten hold about 7.3%. Their target antigens are unknown. The sequenced sample consisted of cultured T cells, either the whole culture or a sorted T cell fraction (not recorded which). As for subset: Tr1-enriched cell product generated in vitro against host alloantigens. These receptors all stem from a human donor in good health.

The gene calls are TRBV7-2 and TRBJ1-1; D is unresolved. Trimming pared 4 bases from V and 4 bases from J, leaving 13 bases between. CDR1 is SGHTA and CDR2 is FQGNSA in the germline V gene. CDR3 length: 14 residues. CDR3 DNA sequence: TGTGCCAGCAGCTCCCTCTGGCCGGTCACTGAAGCTTTCTTT. Its protein product is CASSSLWPVTEAFF.

The J gene is TRBJ2-3, the V gene TRBV7-9; D not resolved. With 7 bases removed from V and 3 bases from J, the gap between germline ends came to 14 bases. The CDR3 consists of 14 residues. In germline, CDR1 is SEHNR, CDR2 FQNEAQ (reference sequence). CDR3 coding DNA: TGTGCCAGCACCACGGGCCCGGAGACAGATACGCAGTATTTT. It is translated as CASTTGPETDTQYF.

This CDR3 reads CASSRDSLYEQYF. CDR3 in DNA: TGTGCCAGCAGCCGGGACTCCCTATACGAGCAGTACTTC. This chain joins TRBV7-2 and TRBJ2-7, with a weak D call TRBD2 (6 bases). Looked up from germline, CDR1 is SGHTA and CDR2 is FQGNSA. V was clipped by 5 bases and J by 4 bases, with 12 bases between them. This CDR3 is 13 amino acids long.

This clonotype appeared once. The rearrangement links TRBV29-1 to TRBJ2-1; 9 bases line up with TRBD2. Germline trimming cut 6 bases from V and 7 bases from J; bases unmatched to any gene: 10. The CDR3 loop spans 14 amino acids. Per germline, CDR1 SQVTM and CDR2 ANQGSEA. CDR3 coding DNA: TGCAGCGTCCTGGGTAGCGGGAGACGGAATGAGCAGTTCTTC. Protein sequence: CSVLGSGRRNEQFF.

The rearrangement joins TRBV5-4 to TRBJ2-7; TRBD2 is a possible D gene (5 bases). Germline V lookup: CDR1 SGHNT, CDR2 YYREEE (reference sequence). CDR3 length equals 17 residues. Trimming cost V 2 bases and J 0 bases, with 18 bases left between them. The CDR3 here is CASSLYIRTLTSYEQYF. Here the CDR3 DNA reads TGTGCCAGCAGCTTATACATTAGGACTTTAACCTCCTACGAGCAGTACTTC.

This clonotype was seen a handful of times. This chain connects TRBV4-3 to TRBJ2-3; D unclear. Trimming removed 0 bases from V and 3 bases from J, with 16 bases in between. This CDR3 is 17 amino acids long. CDR1 is LGHNA, CDR2 YSLEER, per germline. CDR3 DNA sequence: TGCGCCAGCAGCCAAGAGGCCTCCCCGAGAGAAACAGATACGCAGTATTTT. This codes for CASSQEASPRETDTQYF.

The chain recombines TRBV12-5 with TRBJ2-2; D gene ambiguous. V was pared by 2 bases and J by 0 bases, with 13 bases between. Germline V gene sequence: CDR1 LGHNT, CDR2 FRNRAP. This CDR3 has 17 residues. The CDR3 coding sequence is TGTGCTAGTGGTTTGAAACAGCCGTTCGCGAACACCGGGGAGCTGTTTTTT. It specifies CASGLKQPFANTGELFF. The full variable domain, in which reference TRBV12-5 and TRBJ2-2 provide the parts outside the CDR3, is DARVTQTPRHKVTEMGQEVTMRCQPILGHNTVFWYRQTMMQGLELLAYFRNRAPLDDSGMPKDRFSAEMPDATLATLKIQPSEPRDSAVYFCASGLKQPFANTGELFFGEGSRLTVL.

The chain joins TRBV14 to TRBJ2-7; no clear D. Trimming took off 0 bases at V and 2 bases at J, with 5 bases between the two ends. The V gene's germline CDR1 is SGHDN and CDR2 FVKESK. CDR3 length: 13 residues. Written as DNA, the CDR3 is TGTGCCAGCAGCCAAGACTTGACCTACGAGCAGTACTTC. As protein: CASSQDLTYEQYF. The full variable domain, rest sourced from reference TRBV14 and TRBJ2-7, is EAGVTQFPSHSVIEKGQTVTLRCDPISGHDNLYWYRRVMGKEIKFLLHFVKESKQDESGMPNNRFLAERTGGTYSTLKVQPAELEDSGVYFCASSQDLTYEQYFGPGTRLTVT.

V gene TRBV6-5 combines with J gene TRBJ2-7; D possibly matches TRBD1 or TRBD2 (5 bases each). Germline CDR1 reads MNHEY; CDR2 reads SVGAGI. The V end lost 5 bases, the J end lost 2 bases, and 10 bases lay between the germline ends. CDR3 size: 13 residues. This CDR3 is CASSPGSTYEQYF. CDR3 nucleotide sequence: TGTGCCAGCAGTCCAGGGAGTACCTACGAGCAGTACTTC.

V gene TRBV5-1 combines with J gene TRBJ1-1; D is ambiguous. The V and J ends lost 0 bases and 0 bases respectively, with 12 bases between them. This CDR3 comprises 16 residues. Germline values: CDR1 SGHRS, CDR2 YFSETQ. The CDR3 spells CASSLAGPPMNTEAFF. The CDR3 DNA sequence: TGCGCCAGCAGCTTGGCCGGACCGCCCATGAACACTGAAGCTTTCTTT.

The rearrangement links TRBV29-1 to TRBJ1-4, with D unclear. Germline loops: CDR1 SQVTM, CDR2 ANQGSEA. The CDR3 has 12 amino acids. Trimming shortened V by 4 bases and J by 8 bases, and 11 bases separated the two germline ends. CDR3 coding DNA: TGCAGCGTTGGGTCGGATCGGGAAAAACTGTTTTTT. Translating it yields CSVGSDREKLFF.

This clonotype was seen only once. J is TRBJ2-5 and V is TRBV7-9, with TRBD2 matching 7 bases. CDR1 and CDR2 (germline): SEHNR, FQNEAQ (reference sequence). J lost 7 bases, V lost 5 bases, and 13 bases had no gene match. This CDR3 has 15 amino acids. The CDR3 spells CASSAGGSRGGTQYF. The CDR3 DNA sequence: TGTGCCAGCAGCGCCGGCGGGAGCCGCGGGGGGACCCAGTACTTC.

The chain combines TRBV29-1 with TRBJ1-2, with TRBD1 as a possible D gene (5 bases). This CDR3 has 13 amino acids. Trimming shortened V by 6 bases and J by 8 bases, and 19 bases separated the two germline ends. Per the germline V gene, CDR1 is SQVTM and CDR2 is ANQGSEA. For the CDR3, the DNA is TGCAGCGTGGATTGGGACGGGGGAGGAGGCTACACCTTC. It specifies CSVDWDGGGGYTF.

The DNA for the CDR3 is TGCGCCAGCAGCCAAGTGGGCACTAGCGGTAATGAGCAGTTCTTC. Translated: CASSQVGTSGNEQFF. The chain couples TRBV4-3 to TRBJ2-1; TRBD2 agrees at 8 bases. The CDR3 has 15 residues. V lost 1 base and J lost 7; bases outside the gene matches: 6. The V gene's germline CDR1 is LGHNA and CDR2 YSLEER.

This clonotype showed up just a few times. The chain combines TRBV6-6 with TRBJ2-1; the D is unclear. Trimming took off 7 bases at V and 3 bases at J, with 16 bases between the two ends. This CDR3 spans 15 amino acids. The V gene's germline CDR1 is MNHNY and CDR2 SVGAGI (reference sequence). The CDR3 DNA follows: TGTGCCAGCAAAGAAGGTATCCTAATCTACAATGAGCAGTTCTTC. Its translation: CASKEGILIYNEQFF.